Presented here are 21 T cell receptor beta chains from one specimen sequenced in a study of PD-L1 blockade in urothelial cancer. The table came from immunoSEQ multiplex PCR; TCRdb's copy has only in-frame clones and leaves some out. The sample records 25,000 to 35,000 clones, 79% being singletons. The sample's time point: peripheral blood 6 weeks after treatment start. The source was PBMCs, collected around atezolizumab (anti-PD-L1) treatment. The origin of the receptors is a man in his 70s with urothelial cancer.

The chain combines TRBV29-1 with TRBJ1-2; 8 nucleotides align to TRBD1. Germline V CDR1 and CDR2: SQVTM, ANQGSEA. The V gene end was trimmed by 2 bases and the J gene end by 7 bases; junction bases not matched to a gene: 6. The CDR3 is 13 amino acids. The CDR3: CSVEISGGAGYTF. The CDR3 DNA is TGCAGCGTTGAAATATCAGGGGGCGCTGGCTACACCTTC.

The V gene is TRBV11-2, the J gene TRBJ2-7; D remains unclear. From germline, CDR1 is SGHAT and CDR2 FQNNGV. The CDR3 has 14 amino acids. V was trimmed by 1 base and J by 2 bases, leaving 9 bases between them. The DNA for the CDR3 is TGTGCCAGCAGCTTAGGGCGCGGCCCCTACGAGCAGTACTTC. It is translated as CASSLGRGPYEQYF.

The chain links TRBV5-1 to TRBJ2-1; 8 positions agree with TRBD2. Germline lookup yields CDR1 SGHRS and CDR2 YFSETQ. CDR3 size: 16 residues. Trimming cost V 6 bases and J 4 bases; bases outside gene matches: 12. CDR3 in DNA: TGCGCCAGCAAACACGGGGGGGCCGAGGGATACAATGAGCAGTTCTTC. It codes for CASKHGGAEGYNEQFF.

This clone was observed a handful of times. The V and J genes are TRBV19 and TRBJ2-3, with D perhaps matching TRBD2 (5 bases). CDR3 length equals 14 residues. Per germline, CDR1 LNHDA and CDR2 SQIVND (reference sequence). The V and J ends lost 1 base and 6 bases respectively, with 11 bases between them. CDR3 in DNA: TGTGCCAGTAGTATAGTGAGGGCGGCGGATACGCAGTATTTT. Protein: CASSIVRAADTQYF. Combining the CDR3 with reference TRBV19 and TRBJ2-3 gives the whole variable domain DGGITQSPKYLFRKEGQNVTLSCEQNLNHDAMYWYRQDPGQGLRLIYYSQIVNDFQKGDIAEGYSVSREKKESFPLTVTSAQKNPTAFYLCASSIVRAADTQYFGPGTRLTVL.

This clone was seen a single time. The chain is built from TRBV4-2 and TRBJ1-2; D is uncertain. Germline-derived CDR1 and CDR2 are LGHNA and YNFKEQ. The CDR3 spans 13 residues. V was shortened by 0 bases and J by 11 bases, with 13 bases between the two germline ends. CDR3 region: CASSQDGQALYTF. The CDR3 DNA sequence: TGTGCCAGCAGCCAAGACGGCCAGGCGCTTTACACCTTC.

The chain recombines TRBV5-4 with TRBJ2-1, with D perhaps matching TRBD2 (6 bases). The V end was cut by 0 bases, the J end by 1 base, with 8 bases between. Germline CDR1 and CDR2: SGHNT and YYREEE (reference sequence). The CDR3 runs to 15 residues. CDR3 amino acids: CASSLERVSYNEQFF. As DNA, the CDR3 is TGTGCCAGCAGCTTGGAGCGGGTATCCTACAATGAGCAGTTCTTC.

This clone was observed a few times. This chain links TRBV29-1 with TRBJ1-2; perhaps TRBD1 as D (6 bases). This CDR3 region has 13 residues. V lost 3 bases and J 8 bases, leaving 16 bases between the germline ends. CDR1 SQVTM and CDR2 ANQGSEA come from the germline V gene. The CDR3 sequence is CSVEGHHKHGYTF. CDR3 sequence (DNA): TGCAGCGTTGAGGGACACCATAAACACGGCTACACCTTC.

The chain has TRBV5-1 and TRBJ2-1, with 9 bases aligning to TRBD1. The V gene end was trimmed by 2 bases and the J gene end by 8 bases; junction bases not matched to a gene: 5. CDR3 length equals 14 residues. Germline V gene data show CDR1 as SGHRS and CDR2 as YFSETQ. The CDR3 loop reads CASSLGQGRDEQFF. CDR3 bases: TGCGCCAGCAGCTTAGGACAGGGGAGGGATGAGCAGTTCTTC.

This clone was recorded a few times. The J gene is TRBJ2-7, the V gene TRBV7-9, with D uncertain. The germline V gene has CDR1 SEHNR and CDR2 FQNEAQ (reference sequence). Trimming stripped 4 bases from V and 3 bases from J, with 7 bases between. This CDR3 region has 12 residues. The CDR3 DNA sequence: TGTGCCAGCAGCTCAGTCGACTACGAGCAGTACTTC. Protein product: CASSSVDYEQYF.

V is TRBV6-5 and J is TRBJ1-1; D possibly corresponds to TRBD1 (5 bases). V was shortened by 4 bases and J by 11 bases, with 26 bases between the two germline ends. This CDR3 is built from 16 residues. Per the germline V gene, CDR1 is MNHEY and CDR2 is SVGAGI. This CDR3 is CASSSAGRGIGLEAFF. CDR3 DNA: TGTGCCAGCAGTTCGGCGGGCCGGGGGATCGGTTTGGAGGCTTTCTTT.

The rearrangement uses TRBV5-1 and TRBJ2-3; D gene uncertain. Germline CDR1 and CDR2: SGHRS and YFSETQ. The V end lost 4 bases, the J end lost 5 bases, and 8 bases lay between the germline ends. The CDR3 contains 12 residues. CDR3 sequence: CASSTRGDTQYF. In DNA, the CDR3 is TGCGCCAGCAGCACACGAGGAGATACGCAGTATTTT.

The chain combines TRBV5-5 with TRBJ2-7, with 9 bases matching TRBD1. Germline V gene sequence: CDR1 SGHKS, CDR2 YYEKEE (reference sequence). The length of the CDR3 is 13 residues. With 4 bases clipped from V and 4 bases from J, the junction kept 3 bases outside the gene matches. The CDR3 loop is CASSPDRGYEQYF. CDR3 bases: TGTGCCAGCAGCCCGGACAGGGGTTACGAGCAGTACTTC.

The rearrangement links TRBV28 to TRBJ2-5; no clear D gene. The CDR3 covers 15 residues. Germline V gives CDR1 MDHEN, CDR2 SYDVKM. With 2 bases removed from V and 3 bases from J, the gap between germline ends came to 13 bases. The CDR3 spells CASSLKRREKETQYF. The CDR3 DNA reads TGTGCCAGCAGTTTAAAGAGGAGAGAGAAAGAGACCCAGTACTTC.

CDR3 in amino acids: CSARSFYEQYF. The DNA for the CDR3 is TGCAGTGCTAGGTCTTTTTACGAGCAGTACTTC. V is TRBV20-1 and J is TRBJ2-7; D not certain. Per the germline V gene, CDR1 is DFQATT and CDR2 is SNEGSKA (reference sequence). The V end lost 3 bases, the J end lost 4 bases, and 7 bases lay between the germline ends. The CDR3 loop spans 11 amino acids.

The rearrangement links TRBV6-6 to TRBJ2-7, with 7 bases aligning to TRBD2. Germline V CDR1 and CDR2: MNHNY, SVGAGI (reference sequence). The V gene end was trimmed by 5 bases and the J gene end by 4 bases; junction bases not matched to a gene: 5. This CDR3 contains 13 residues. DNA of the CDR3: TGTGCCAGCAGTCCGGGGGGAACTTACGAGCAGTACTTC. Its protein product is CASSPGGTYEQYF.

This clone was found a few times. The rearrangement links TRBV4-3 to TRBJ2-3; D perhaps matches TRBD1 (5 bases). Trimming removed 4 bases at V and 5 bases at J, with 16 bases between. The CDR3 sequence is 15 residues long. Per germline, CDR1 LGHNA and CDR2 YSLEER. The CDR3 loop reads CASSPQGQGRDTQYF. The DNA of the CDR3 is TGCGCCAGCAGCCCCCAAGGGCAGGGAAGAGATACGCAGTATTTT.

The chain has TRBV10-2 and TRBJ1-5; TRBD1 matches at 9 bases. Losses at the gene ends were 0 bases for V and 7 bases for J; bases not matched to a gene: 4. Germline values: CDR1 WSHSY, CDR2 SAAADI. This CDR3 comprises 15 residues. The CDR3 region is CASSESGTGWQPQHF. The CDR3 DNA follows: TGCGCCAGCAGTGAGTCCGGGACAGGGTGGCAGCCCCAGCATTTT.

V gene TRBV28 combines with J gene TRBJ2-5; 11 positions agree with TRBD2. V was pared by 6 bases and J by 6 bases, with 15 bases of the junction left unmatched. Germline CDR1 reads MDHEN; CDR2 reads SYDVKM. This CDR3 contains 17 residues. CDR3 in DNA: TGTGCCAGCAGACTATCGTCTAGCGGGAGGATGGTGAAGACCCAGTACTTC. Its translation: CASRLSSSGRMVKTQYF.

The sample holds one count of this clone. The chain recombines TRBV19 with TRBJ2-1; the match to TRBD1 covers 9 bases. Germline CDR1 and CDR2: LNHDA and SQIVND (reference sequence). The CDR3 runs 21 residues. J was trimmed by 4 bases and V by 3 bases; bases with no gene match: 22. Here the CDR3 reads CASSMTPAQGAGKTAYNEQFF. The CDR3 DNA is TGTGCCAGTAGTATGACTCCGGCACAGGGGGCGGGGAAAACAGCGTACAATGAGCAGTTCTTC.

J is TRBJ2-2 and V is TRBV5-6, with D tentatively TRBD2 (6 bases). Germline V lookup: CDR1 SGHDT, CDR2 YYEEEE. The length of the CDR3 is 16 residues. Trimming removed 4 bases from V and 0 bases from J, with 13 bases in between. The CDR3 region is CASSPRLAPNTGELFF. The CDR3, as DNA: TGTGCCAGCAGCCCCCGGCTAGCGCCGAACACCGGGGAGCTGTTTTTT.

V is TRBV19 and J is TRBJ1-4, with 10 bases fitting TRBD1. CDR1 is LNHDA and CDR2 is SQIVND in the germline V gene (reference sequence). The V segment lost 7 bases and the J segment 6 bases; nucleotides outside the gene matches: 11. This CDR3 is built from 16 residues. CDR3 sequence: CASTNHPGQGYEKLFF. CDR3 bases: TGTGCCAGTACCAATCATCCGGGACAGGGGTATGAAAAACTGTTTTTT.